A selection of T cell receptor beta chains follows, all from one sample in a study of blood T cell repertoires in COVID-19. Profiled with immunoSEQ multiplex PCR; TCRdb holds only in-frame clones, not every one. This sample has roughly 290,000 clones, with 70% to 90% found just once. What was sequenced was peripheral blood. These receptor sequences come from an older woman with acute or convalescent COVID-19. Both conserved end residues are part of each CDR3. D genes are given only for firm matches. The size field is filled for only some rows; it gives once, few, many or a size class.

D gene	J gene	V gene	clone size	CDR3 DNA	CDR3 protein
-	TRBJ2-5	TRBV7-6	-	TGTGCCAGCAGCTTAGTGCGACGGGATGATTGGGAGACCCAGTACTTC	CASSLVRRDDWETQYF
-	TRBJ2-1	TRBV12-1	-	TGTGCCAGCAGCCCCCTTCACAATGAGCAGTTCTTC	CASSPLHNEQFF
TRBD1	TRBJ2-7	TRBV6-5	-	TGTGCCAGCAGATCGGGACAGGGCCTGGGCGAGCAGTACTTC	CASRSGQGLGEQYF
TRBD1	TRBJ1-2	TRBV6-5	-	TGTGCCAGCAGAACACCGGGACAGGGAAACTATGGCTACACCTTC	CASRTPGQGNYGYTF
TRBD2	TRBJ2-1	TRBV14	-	TGTGCCAGCAGCCAAGCCGGGACTAGCGGGAGGGGGGCCTACAATGAGCAGTTCTTC	CASSQAGTSGRGAYNEQFF
TRBD1	TRBJ2-1	TRBV7-8	-	TGTGCCAGCAGCTTAGAAGGCAGGGGGCCCTCCTACAATGAGCAGTTCTTC	CASSLEGRGPSYNEQFF
TRBD1	TRBJ1-1	TRBV6-1	once	TGTGCCAGCAGTGAAAGGGACAGGATAACGAACACTGAAGCTTTCTTT	CASSERDRITNTEAFF
-	TRBJ2-2	TRBV5-1	-	TGCGCCACCGGGGTGGGATCGAACACCGGGGAGCTGTTTTTT	CATGVGSNTGELFF
-	TRBJ2-1	TRBV7-2	-	TGTGCCAGCAGCTTAGCGGCCAGGGGCACTGAGCAGTTCTTC	CASSLAARGTEQFF
-	TRBJ1-3	TRBV6-2/TRBV6-3	-	TGTGCCAGCAGTTACTCTGGAGGGAACACCATATATTTT	CASSYSGGNTIYF
-	TRBJ1-2	TRBV7-9	-	TGTGCCAGCAGCTTCGCCCCGCGAGGGTACGAGGACTATGGCTACACCTTC	CASSFAPRGYEDYGYTF
TRBD2	TRBJ2-7	TRBV2	-	TGTGCCAACGTAGCGGGGGGACCCTCCTACGAGCAGTACTTC	CANVAGGPSYEQYF
-	TRBJ1-2	TRBV6-5	-	TGTGCCAGCTACGGGGGAACAGAAACGAACTATGGCTACACCTTC	CASYGGTETNYGYTF
TRBD2	TRBJ2-1	TRBV7-3	-	TGTGCCAGCAGCCGGGAGGTCGGTGAGCAGTTCTTC	CASSREVGEQFF
TRBD2	TRBJ2-7	TRBV28	-	TGTGCCAGCAGTTTAATAGCGGGAGTTTCCTACGAGCAGTACTTC	CASSLIAGVSYEQYF
-	TRBJ2-5	TRBV20-1	-	TGCAGTGCTAGTCCCCAACAAGAGACCCAGTACTTC	CSASPQQETQYF